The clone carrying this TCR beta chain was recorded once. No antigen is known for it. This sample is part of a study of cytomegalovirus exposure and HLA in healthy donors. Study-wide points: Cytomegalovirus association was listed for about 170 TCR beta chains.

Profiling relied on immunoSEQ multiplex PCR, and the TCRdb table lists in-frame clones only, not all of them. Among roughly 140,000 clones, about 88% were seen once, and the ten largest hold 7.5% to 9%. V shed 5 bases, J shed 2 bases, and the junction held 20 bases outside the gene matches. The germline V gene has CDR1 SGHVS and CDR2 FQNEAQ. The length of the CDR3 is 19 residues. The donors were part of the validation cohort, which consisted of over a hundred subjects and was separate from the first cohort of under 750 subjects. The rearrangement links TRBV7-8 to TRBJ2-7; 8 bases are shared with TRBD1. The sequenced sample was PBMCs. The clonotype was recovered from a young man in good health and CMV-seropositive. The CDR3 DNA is TGTGCCAGCAGCCACACGCGGGACAGGCAACAAGAGATTACCTACGAGCAGTACTTC. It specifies CASSHTRDRQQEITYEQYF.